This TCR beta chain was sequenced in a study of T-cell memory formation after mild COVID-19. 5'RACE with constant-segment primers yielded barcoded, UMI-tagged TCR alpha and TCR beta cDNA libraries. One entry per CDR3 protein, called by TCRdb with MiXCR from the 5' RACE reads. The repertoire consists of approximately 260,000 distinct CDR3 sequences, with roughly 17% occurring once and the leading ten covering 20% to 25%. Points from the study as a whole: Contracting clones from day 15 to 85 had balanced CD4/CD8; later expanders favoured CD4+. Memory cells collected pre-infection included some clones that later responded, suggesting cross-reactive memory joined.

This clonotype was counted a few times. Its antigen is unknown. Sequencing was carried out using PBMCs or a T cell subset sorted from them (not recorded which). The TCR was taken from a man between 18 and 29 years old who had mild COVID-19 (a few samples of this study predate the infection). Cell type and time point are not known.

The CDR3 DNA is TGTGCCAGCAGACCAACAGGCCGAGGGCAGCCCCAGCATTTT. Protein sequence: CASRPTGRGQPQHF. The rearrangement links TRBV7-3 to TRBJ1-5, with a weak D call TRBD1 (5 bases). Germline loops: CDR1 SGHTA, CDR2 FQGTGA. V dropped 6 bases and J dropped 7 bases, with 16 bases sitting between them. The length of the CDR3 is 14 residues.